This passage covers 7 T cell receptor beta chains from one sample sequenced in a study of cytotoxic CD8 clonotypes in ibrutinib-treated CLL (dated by TCRdb to the early 2020s). The time point label on this specimen signifies: 24 months on ibrutinib. The library was prepared using the immunoSEQ multiplex PCR assay. The table was pulled from immuneACCESS by TCRdb, which kept in-frame rearrangements only. Such tables lose some clones; where checked, under half of the loss comes from unresolved V genes, and the rest has no known cause. In all, the sample holds more than 200,000 clones, and about three quarters of those were seen once. Approximately 15% of the sample comes from the top ten. This material consisted of PBMCs, taken after 24 months of ibrutinib treatment. The receptors shown here come from a human donor with chronic lymphocytic leukemia.

The sample holds a few counts of this clone. The chain carries TRBV7-9 and TRBJ1-1, with D unresolved. Trimming stripped 3 bases from V and 5 bases from J, with 10 bases between. The CDR3 sequence is 13 residues long. CDR1 is SEHNR and CDR2 is FQNEAQ in the germline V gene (reference sequence). As DNA, the CDR3 is TGTGCCAGCAGCTTGGAACTCGGGACTGAAGCTTTCTTT. The encoded protein is CASSLELGTEAFF.

In this sample, this clone turned up a few times. The V and J genes are TRBV19 and TRBJ1-1, with a possible D match to TRBD1 (6 bases). CDR3 size: 14 residues. Deletions cut 2 bases from V and 5 bases from J, with 12 bases between. Looked up from germline, CDR1 is LNHDA and CDR2 is SQIVND (reference sequence). The CDR3 region has the DNA TGTGCCAGTAGTATACAGGGGATGGGGACTGAAGCTTTCTTT. It is translated as CASSIQGMGTEAFF.

The rearrangement links TRBV5-4 to TRBJ1-5, with D possibly TRBD1 on 5 matching bases. V lost 4 bases and J 7 bases, leaving 15 bases between the germline ends. This CDR3 spans 14 amino acids. Germline V gene sequence: CDR1 SGHNT, CDR2 YYREEE (reference sequence). Here the CDR3 reads CASSAEGRGQPQHF. In nucleotides, the CDR3 is TGTGCCAGCAGCGCCGAGGGTAGGGGACAGCCCCAGCATTTT. Using reference TRBV5-4 and TRBJ1-5 for the parts outside the CDR3, the full variable domain is ETGVTQSPTHLIKTRGQQVTLRCSSQSGHNTVSWYQQALGQGPQFIFQYYREEENGRGNFPPRFSGLQFPNYSSELNVNALELDDSALYLCASSAEGRGQPQHFGDGTRLSIL.

The gene calls are TRBV5-1 and TRBJ2-1; possibly TRBD1 or TRBD2 for D (7 bases each). The germline V and J ends were trimmed by 0 bases and 1 base, with 14 bases remaining between them. CDR1 is SGHRS and CDR2 is YFSETQ in the germline V gene. This CDR3 is 17 amino acids long. The CDR3 region has the DNA TGCGCCAGCAGCTTGGCCCCAGGGGGAGGGTCCTACAATGAGCAGTTCTTC. As protein: CASSLAPGGGSYNEQFF.

This clone was detected once. DNA for the CDR3: TGTGCCAGCAGCCTAAATACCGGGACAGGGGTAGGCTATGGCTACACCTTC. Translating it yields CASSLNTGTGVGYGYTF. The chain carries TRBV5-6 and TRBJ1-2; 10 bases match TRBD1. CDR1 is SGHDT and CDR2 is YYEEEE in the germline V gene. J gave up 4 bases and V 4 bases, and 13 bases lay outside the gene matches. The CDR3 runs to 17 residues.

The CDR3 region has the DNA TGTGCCAGCAGTGAAGCTTTAGAACCGTACACCGGGGAGCTGTTTTTT. Protein: CASSEALEPYTGELFF. V usage is TRBV2 and J usage is TRBJ2-2; the D is unclear. The CDR3 totals 16 residues. Germline lookup yields CDR1 SNHLY and CDR2 FYNNEI. Trimming removed 0 bases at V and 3 bases at J, with 11 bases between.

Comments on this clone: The same CDR3 also results from other DNA sequences found in this sample. DNA of the CDR3: TGTGCCAGCAGTTTGGGGCCCACCTACGAGCAGTACTTC. This translates into CASSLGPTYEQYF. The chain employs TRBV28 and TRBJ2-7; possibly TRBD1 for D (5 bases). The CDR3 sequence is 13 residues long. Germline values: CDR1 MDHEN, CDR2 SYDVKM. Deletions cut 3 bases from V and 2 bases from J, with 8 bases between.